This T cell receptor beta chain was recovered during a study of OX40 agonist ivuxolimab in advanced cancers. The overall study: With a range of about 23 to 85, age averaged roughly 60 years, and more than 75% were male. Prior anti-PD-1, anti-PD-L1 or anti-CTLA-4 therapy did not bar entry, and approximately 40% had some.

Per the germline V gene, CDR1 is KGHSH and CDR2 is LQKENI. The CDR3 is made up of 16 amino acids. Trimming removed 3 bases at V and 1 base at J, with 15 bases between. The table came from immunoSEQ multiplex PCR; TCRdb's copy has only in-frame clones and leaves some out. The table includes over 40,000 clones, around 85% detected once. Autoimmune disease history or systemic immunosuppression meant exclusion. The chain joins TRBV18 to TRBJ1-1; TRBD1 might be the D (6 bases). This receptor was taken from an adult with an advanced solid tumor such as melanoma, head and neck, liver or kidney cancer. Material: CD4+ or CD8+ T cells sorted from blood, obtained in a trial of the OX40 agonist ivuxolimab. For the CDR3, the DNA is TGTGCCAGCTCACCCCGCAGGGGAGGGGAGAACACTGAAGCTTTCTTT. This sequence encodes CASSPRRGGENTEAFF. The full variable domain, rest sourced from reference TRBV18 and TRBJ1-1, is NAGVMQNPRHLVRRRGQEARLRCSPMKGHSHVYWYRQLPEEGLKFMVYLQKENIIDESGMPKERFSAEFPKEGPSILRIQQVVRGDSAAYFCASSPRRGGENTEAFFGQGTRLTVV.